The following is a TCR beta chain sequence with its context. The antigen remains unidentified. The entry originates in a study of blood T cells in healthy people across ages. The second PCR ran 7 to 11 cycles with a sample-barcoded 5' primer and J-beta primers. Each cDNA molecule was tagged by a template-switch adaptor with 12 random nucleotides. TCRdb used MiXCR to reprocess the 5' RACE reads, holding one entry per CDR3 protein. The table lists about 840,000 distinct CDR3 sequences, almost 30% of them singletons. Germline V gene data show CDR1 as MNHEY and CDR2 as SMNVEV (reference sequence). The CDR3 length is 14 residues. Trimming at V came to 3 bases and at J to 6 bases, leaving 6 bases not matched to a gene. General study results and limits: Versus aged donors, long-lived donors had higher diversity and more naive CD4+ cells.

The sample was also linked to a second study, of T cells of mothers and their children. As that study records: Over 9.5 million TCR beta CDR3 reads were obtained from each mother, and roughly 2.9 million from each child. Detection of persistent microchimeric T cell clones did not occur.

The source is a woman between 40 and 55 years old in good health. This chain uses TRBV27 with TRBJ2-3; the match to TRBD2 covers 7 bases. Input material: blood. CDR3 region: CASSLTSLGDTQYF. The CDR3 DNA is TGTGCCAGCAGTTTGACTAGCCTAGGGGATACGCAGTATTTT.